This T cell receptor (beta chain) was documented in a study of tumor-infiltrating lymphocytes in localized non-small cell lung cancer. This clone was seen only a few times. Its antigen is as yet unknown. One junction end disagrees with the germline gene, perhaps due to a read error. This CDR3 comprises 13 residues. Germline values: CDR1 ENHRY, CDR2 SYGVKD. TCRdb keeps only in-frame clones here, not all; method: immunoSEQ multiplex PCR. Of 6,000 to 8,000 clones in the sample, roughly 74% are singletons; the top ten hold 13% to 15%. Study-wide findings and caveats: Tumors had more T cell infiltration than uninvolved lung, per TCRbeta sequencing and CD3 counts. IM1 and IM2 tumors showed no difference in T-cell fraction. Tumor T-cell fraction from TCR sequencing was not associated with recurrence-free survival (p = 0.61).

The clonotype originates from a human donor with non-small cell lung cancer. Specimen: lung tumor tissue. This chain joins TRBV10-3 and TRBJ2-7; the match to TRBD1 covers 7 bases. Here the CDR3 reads CAVRQGIEYEQYF. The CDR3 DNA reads TGTGCCGTCAGACAGGGAATCGAGTACGAGCAGTACTTC.